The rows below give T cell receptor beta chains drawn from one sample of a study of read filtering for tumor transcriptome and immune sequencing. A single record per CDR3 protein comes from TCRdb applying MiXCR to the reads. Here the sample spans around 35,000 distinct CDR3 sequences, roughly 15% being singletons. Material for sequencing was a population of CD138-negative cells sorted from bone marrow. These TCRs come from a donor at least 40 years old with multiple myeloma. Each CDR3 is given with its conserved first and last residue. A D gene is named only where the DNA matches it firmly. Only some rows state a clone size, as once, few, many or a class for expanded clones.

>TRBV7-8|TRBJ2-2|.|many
CASRLPSGDTGELFF
TGTGCCAGCAGATTACCTTCTGGAGACACCGGGGAGCTGTTTTTT
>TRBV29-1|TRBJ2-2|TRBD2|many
CSVVVAGVAGELFF
TGCAGCGTTGTTGTAGCGGGAGTGGCCGGGGAGCTGTTTTTT
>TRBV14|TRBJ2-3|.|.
CASSQFRGRGTDTQYF
TGTGCCAGCAGCCAGTTCCGTGGGAGAGGCACAGATACGCAGTATTTT
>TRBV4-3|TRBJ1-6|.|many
CASSQDVGYYNSPLHF
TGCGCCAGCAGCCAAGATGTGGGGTATTATAATTCACCCCTCCACTTT
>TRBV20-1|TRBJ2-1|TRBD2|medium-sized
CSARVRLALGNEQFF
TGCAGTGCTAGGGTTAGACTAGCCTTGGGCAATGAGCAGTTCTTC
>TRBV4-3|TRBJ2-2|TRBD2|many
CASSQGLAGAGELFF
TGCGCCAGCAGCCAGGGACTAGCGGGAGCCGGGGAGCTGTTTTTT
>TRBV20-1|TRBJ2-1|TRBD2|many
CSARDLGTSGTGGSYNEQFF
TGCAGTGCTAGAGATCTTGGGACTAGCGGGACTGGGGGCTCCTACAATGAGCAGTTCTTC
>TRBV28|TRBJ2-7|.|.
CAGSVSIGAAIQYF
TGTGCCGGCTCTGTTTCTATTGGAGCGGCTATACAGTACTTC
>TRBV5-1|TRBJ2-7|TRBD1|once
CASSQTGGSEQYF
TGCGCCAGCAGCCAGACAGGGGGCAGCGAGCAGTACTTC
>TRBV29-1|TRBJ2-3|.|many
CSVAVATSTDTQYF
TGCAGCGTTGCGGTAGCGACCAGCACAGATACGCAGTATTTT
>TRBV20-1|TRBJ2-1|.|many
CSARGQRSSYNEQFF
TGCAGTGCTAGAGGCCAGCGGAGCTCCTACAATGAGCAGTTCTTC
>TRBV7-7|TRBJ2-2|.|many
CASSLTGVDTGELFF
TGTGCTAGCAGCTTAACGGGAGTTGACACCGGGGAGCTGTTTTTT
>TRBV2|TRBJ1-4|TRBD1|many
CASSYRGLGEKLFF
TGTGCCAGCAGTTACAGGGGTCTGGGCGAAAAACTGTTTTTT
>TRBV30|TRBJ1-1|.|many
CAWSLQGPDEAFF
TGTGCCTGGAGTCTTCAGGGGCCGGATGAAGCTTTCTTT
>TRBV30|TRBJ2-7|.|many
CAWSAERGWEQYF
TGTGCCTGGAGTGCGGAACGGGGCTGGGAGCAGTACTTC
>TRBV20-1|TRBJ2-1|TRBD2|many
CSARVGGSGFEQFF
TGCAGTGCTAGAGTTGGCGGGAGTGGATTTGAGCAGTTCTTC
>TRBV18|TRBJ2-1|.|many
CASSPSWEAHNEQFF
TGTGCCAGCTCACCAAGTTGGGAGGCTCACAATGAGCAGTTCTTC
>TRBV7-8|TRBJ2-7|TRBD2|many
CASSLGLAGYEQYF
TGTGCCAGCAGCTTGGGACTAGCGGGCTACGAGCAGTACTTC
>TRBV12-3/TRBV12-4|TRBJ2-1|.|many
CASSLGSQPRSNEQLF
TGTGCCAGCAGTTTGGGTTCCCAGCCACGTTCCAATGAGCAGCTCTTC
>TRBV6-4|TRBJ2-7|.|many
CASSDSNSLPLGTAPLYEQYF
TGTGCCAGCAGTGACTCGAACTCGCTCCCCCTCGGGACCGCTCCCTTATACGAGCAGTACTTC
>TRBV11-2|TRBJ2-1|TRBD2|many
CASSPGLAGTYNEQFF
TGTGCCAGCAGCCCTGGACTAGCGGGAACCTACAATGAGCAGTTCTTC
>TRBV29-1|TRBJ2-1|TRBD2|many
CSIQIAGGSYNEQSF
TGCAGCATTCAAATAGCGGGAGGCTCCTACAATGAGCAGTCCTTC
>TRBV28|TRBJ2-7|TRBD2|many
CASSLPSGRNEQYF
TGTGCCAGCAGTTTACCAAGCGGGAGAAACGAGCAGTACTTC
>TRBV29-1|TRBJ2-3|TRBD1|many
CSVDMMQGATDTQYF
TGCAGCGTTGACATGATGCAGGGGGCCACAGATACGCAGTATTTT
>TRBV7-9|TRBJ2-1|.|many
CASSLTQGNNEQFF
TGTGCCAGCAGCCTCACCCAAGGAAACAATGAGCAGTTCTTC
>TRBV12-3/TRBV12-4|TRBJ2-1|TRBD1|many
CASSLQGAVAVNEQFF
TGTGCCAGCAGTCTACAGGGGGCGGTAGCGGTGAATGAGCAGTTCTTC
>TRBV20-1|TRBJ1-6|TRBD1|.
CSATSRGADNSSLHF
TGCAGTGCTACCTCCAGGGGGGCAGATAATTCATCCCTCCACTTT
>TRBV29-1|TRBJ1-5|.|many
CSVQGSGQPQHF
TGCAGCGTCCAGGGCAGCGGTCAGCCCCAGCATTTT
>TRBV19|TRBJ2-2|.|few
CASSTTVANTGELFF
TGTGCCAGTAGTACGACAGTAGCGAACACCGGGGAGCTGTTTTTT
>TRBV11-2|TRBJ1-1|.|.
CASSALGTGTEAFF
TGTGCCAGCAGCGCTTTGGGTACGGGGACTGAAGCTTTCTTT
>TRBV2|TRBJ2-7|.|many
CASSEKDSVQYF
TGTGCCAGCAGTGAAAAGGACTCGGTACAGTACTTC
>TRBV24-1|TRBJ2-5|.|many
CATSDLNLKGQYF
TGTGCCACCAGTGATTTGAACTTGAAAGGCCAGTACTTC
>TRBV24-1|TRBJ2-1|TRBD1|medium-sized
CATSDLGQGGSQFF
TGTGCCACCAGTGACCTGGGACAGGGAGGGTCGCAGTTCTTC
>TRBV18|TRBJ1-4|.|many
CASSPPGLDEKLFF
TGTGCCAGCTCACCACCGGGTCTAGATGAAAAACTGTTTTTT
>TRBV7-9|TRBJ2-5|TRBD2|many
CASSLQRGQETQYF
TGTGCCAGCAGCTTGCAGCGGGGACAAGAGACCCAGTACTTC
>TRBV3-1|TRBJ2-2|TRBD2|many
CASGREVFTGELFF
TGTGCCAGCGGACGGGAGGTGTTCACCGGGGAGCTGTTTTTT
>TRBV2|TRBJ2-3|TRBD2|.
CASRKTSGSTDTQYF
TGTGCCAGCAGGAAGACTAGCGGGAGCACAGATACGCAGTATTTT
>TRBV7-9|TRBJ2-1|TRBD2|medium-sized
CASSLVSLAGPYNEQFF
TGTGCCAGCAGCTTAGTATCCCTAGCGGGCCCTTACAATGAGCAGTTCTTC
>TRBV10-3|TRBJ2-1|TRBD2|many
CAIKPGGIYNEQFF
TGTGCCATCAAACCGGGAGGGATTTACAATGAGCAGTTCTTC
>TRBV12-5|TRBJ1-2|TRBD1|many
CASGSATGGAAYGYTF
TGTGCTAGTGGTTCGGCAACAGGGGGGGCCGCCTATGGCTACACCTTC
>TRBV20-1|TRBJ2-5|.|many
CSASRLEETQYF
TGCAGTGCTAGTAGGCTAGAGGAGACCCAGTACTTC
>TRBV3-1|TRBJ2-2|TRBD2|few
CASSHDLAEPLYTGELFF
TGTGCCAGCAGCCACGACCTAGCGGAGCCGCTGTACACCGGGGAGCTGTTTTTT
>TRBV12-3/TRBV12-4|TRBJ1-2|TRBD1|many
CASRQTGGDYGYTF
TGTGCCAGCAGGCAAACAGGGGGAGACTATGGCTACACCTTC
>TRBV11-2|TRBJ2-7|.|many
CASSPRRGDYEQYF
TGTGCCAGCAGCCCGAGGAGAGGGGACTACGAGCAGTACTTC
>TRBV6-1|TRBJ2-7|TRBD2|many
CASQGLAGYEQYF
TGTGCCAGCCAGGGACTAGCGGGGTACGAGCAGTACTTC
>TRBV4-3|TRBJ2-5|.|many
CASSQNWEETQYF
TGCGCCAGCAGCCAAAATTGGGAAGAGACCCAGTACTTC
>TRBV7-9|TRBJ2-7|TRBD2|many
CASSLSGSSYEQYF
TGTGCCAGCAGCTTAAGCGGGAGCTCCTACGAGCAGTACTTC
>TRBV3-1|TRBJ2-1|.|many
CASSHSSSYNEQFF
TGTGCCAGCAGCCACTCATCCTCCTACAATGAGCAGTTCTTC
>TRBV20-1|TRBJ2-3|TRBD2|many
CSARDEGLAGNTDTQYF
TGCAGTGCTAGAGATGAAGGGCTAGCGGGAAACACAGATACGCAGTATTTT
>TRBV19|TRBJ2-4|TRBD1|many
CASSPGTARAKNIQYF
TGTGCCAGTAGTCCCGGGACAGCGCGGGCCAAAAACATTCAGTACTTC